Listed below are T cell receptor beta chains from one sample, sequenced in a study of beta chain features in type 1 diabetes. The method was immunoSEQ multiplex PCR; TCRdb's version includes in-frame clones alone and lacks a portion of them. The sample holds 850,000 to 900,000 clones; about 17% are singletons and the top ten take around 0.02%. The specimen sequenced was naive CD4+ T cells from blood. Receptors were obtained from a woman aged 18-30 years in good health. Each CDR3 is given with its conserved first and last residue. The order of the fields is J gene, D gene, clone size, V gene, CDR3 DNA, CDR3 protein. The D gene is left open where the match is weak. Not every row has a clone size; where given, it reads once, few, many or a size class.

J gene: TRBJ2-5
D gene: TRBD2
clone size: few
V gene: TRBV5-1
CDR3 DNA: TGCGCCAGCAGCAACTTTGCGGGAGGAGGGGGCCAAGAGACCCAGTACTTC
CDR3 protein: CASSNFAGGGGQETQYF

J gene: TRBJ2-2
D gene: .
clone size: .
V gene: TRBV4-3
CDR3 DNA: TGCGCCAGCAGCCAAGGAAGGGGTTGGGAGCTGTTTTTT
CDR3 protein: CASSQGRGWELFF

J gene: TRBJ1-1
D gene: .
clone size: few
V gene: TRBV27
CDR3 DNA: TGTGCCAGCAGACTACAGGGTTTAACTGAAGCTTTCTTT
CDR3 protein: CASRLQGLTEAFF

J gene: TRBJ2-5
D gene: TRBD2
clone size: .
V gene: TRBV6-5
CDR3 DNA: TGTGCCAGCAGTTACGTAGCGGGAAGGGAGACCCAGTACTTC
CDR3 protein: CASSYVAGRETQYF

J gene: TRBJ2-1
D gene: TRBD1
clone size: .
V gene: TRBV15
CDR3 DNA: TGTGCCACCAGCCTAGGACAGGGTTACAATGAGCAGTTCTTC
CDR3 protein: CATSLGQGYNEQFF

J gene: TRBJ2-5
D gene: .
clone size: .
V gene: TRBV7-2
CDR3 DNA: TGTGCCAGCAGCTTAGACGGCCGGGAGACCCAGTACTTC
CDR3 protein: CASSLDGRETQYF

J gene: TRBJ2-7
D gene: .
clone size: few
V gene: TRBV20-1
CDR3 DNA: TGCAGTGCGAGACGGGACTACGAGCAGTACTTC
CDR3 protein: CSARRDYEQYF

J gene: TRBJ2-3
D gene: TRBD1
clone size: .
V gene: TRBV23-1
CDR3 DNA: TGCGCCAGCACGGCCGCGGGACAGGGTTTCACAGATACGCAGTATTTT
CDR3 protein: CASTAAGQGFTDTQYF

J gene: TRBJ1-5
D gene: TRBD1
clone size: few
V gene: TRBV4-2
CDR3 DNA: TGTGCCAGCAGAAGACAGGGGGATAGCAATCAGCCCCAGCATTTT
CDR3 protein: CASRRQGDSNQPQHF

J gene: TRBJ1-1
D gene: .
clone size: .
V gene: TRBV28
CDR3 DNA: TGTGCCAGCAGTCTAAGTTTCCTCGAAGCTTTCTTT
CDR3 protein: CASSLSFLEAFF

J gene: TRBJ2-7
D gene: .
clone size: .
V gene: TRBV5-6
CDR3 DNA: TGTGCCAGCAGCTTTAGTGGGGGCGAGCAGTACTTC
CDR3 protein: CASSFSGGEQYF

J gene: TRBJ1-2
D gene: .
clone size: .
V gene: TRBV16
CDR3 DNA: TGTGCCAGCAGCCAATCGATCGGGGTTAACTATGGCTACACCTTC
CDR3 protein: CASSQSIGVNYGYTF

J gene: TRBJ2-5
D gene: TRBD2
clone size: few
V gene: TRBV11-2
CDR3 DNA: TGTGCCAGCAGCTCAACGGCGGGAGGGCTCCTCACCCAGTACTTC
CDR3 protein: CASSSTAGGLLTQYF

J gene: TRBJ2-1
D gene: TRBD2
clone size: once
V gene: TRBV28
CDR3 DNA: TGTGCCAGCAGACCCTCAGGGACTAGCGGCCTCTACAATGAGCAGTTCTTC
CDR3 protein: CASRPSGTSGLYNEQFF

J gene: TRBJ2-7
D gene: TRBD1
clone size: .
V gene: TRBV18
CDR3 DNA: TGTGCCAGCTCACCCGCGACCGGGACAGGCGCCTACGAGCAGTACTTC
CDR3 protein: CASSPATGTGAYEQYF

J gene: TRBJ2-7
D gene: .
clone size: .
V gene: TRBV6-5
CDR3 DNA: TGTGCCAGCAGTTACTCACCAGGGGCCTACGAGCAGTACTTC
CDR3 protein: CASSYSPGAYEQYF

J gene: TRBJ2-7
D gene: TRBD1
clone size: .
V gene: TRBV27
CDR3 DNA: TGTGCCAGCAGTAGAGACAGGGTTACCTACGAGCAGTACTTC
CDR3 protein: CASSRDRVTYEQYF

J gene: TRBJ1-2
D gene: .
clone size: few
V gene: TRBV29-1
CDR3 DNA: TGCAGCGTTGGTGGCCTTTCATACTATGGCTACACCTTC
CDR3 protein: CSVGGLSYYGYTF

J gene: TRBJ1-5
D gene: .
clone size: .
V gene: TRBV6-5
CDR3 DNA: TGTGCCAGCAGGAGACAGGTGTATAGCAATCAGCCCCAGCATTTT
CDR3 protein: CASRRQVYSNQPQHF

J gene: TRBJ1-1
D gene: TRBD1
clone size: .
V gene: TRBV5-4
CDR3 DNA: TGTGCCAGCAGCTTGGCCGGGACAGGGACCATTAACACTGAAGCTTTCTTT
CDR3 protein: CASSLAGTGTINTEAFF

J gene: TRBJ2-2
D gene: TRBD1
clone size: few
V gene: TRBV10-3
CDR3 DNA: TGTGCCATCAGAAGGACAGGGAACACCGGGGAGCTGTTTTTT
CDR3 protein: CAIRRTGNTGELFF

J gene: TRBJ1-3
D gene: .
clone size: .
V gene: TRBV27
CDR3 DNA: TGTGCCAGCTCTAAGACAGGTCCCTCTGGAAACACCATATATTTT
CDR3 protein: CASSKTGPSGNTIYF

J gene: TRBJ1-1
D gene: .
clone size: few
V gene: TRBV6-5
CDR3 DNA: TGTGCCAGCAGCTCAACAGGGTTAGGCGGCACTGAAGCTTTCTTT
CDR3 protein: CASSSTGLGGTEAFF

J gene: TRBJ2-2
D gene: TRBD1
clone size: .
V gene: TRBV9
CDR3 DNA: TGTGCCAGCACGGCAGGGGGGAACACCGGGGAGCTGTTTTTT
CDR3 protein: CASTAGGNTGELFF

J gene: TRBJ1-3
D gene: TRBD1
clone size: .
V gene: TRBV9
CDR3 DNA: TGTGCCAGCAGCGTACACCAAACAGGGGGCTCTGGAAACACCATATATTTT
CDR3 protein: CASSVHQTGGSGNTIYF

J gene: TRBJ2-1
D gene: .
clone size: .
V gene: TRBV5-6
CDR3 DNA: TGTGCCAGCAGCTTTAGGTCTTGGCAGGGTGACGGCAATGAGCAGTTCTTC
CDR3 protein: CASSFRSWQGDGNEQFF

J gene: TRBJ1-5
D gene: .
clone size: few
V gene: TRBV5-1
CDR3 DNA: TGCGCCAGCAGCTTGCAAGGTTCTCAGCCCCAGCATTTT
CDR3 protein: CASSLQGSQPQHF